This TCR beta chain was found in a study of T cell repertoires in cytomegalovirus infection (dated by TCRdb to about 2019). Describing the broader study: Alongside well-studied HLA-B-restricted epitopes, the peptide stimulations were aimed at recently identified HLA-C-restricted CMV epitopes, whose presentation resists viral immunomodulation. Donor HLA type was relevant to the analysis, as public TCR beta signatures indicated carriage of CMV infection together with the matching HLA type.

The treatment or condition label corresponds to: in vitro stimulation with specific CMV peptide epitopes to enrich CMV-specific T cells. This sample was sequenced with an Illumina HiSeq 1500. TCRdb handled the public reads itself, with Q25 trimming in fastp and clone calling in MiXCR, and kept productive beta chains. A single entry per CDR3 protein holds the most common genes and DNA from its merged rows. This sample lists roughly 570,000 distinct CDR3 sequences; under 45% were detected once. The biggest ten clones account for 48% of the sample. Broader findings and caveats from the paper: Cumulative frequency of public TCR beta family members discriminated carriers of CMV infection plus the relevant HLA type in this cohort and an independent 352-donor cohort. The ex vivo response was dominated by HLA-C-restricted CMV-specific TCR beta clonotypes, which also provided the single most frequent clonotype in two of eight donors.

In the germline V gene, CDR1 corresponds to SGHRS and CDR2 to YFSETQ. From the cysteine through the phenylalanine, the CDR3 covers 16 amino acids. Kept here is only the CDR3 DNA, which spans 48 bases and is read in frame from base 1. V is cut by 1 base and J by 8 bases, and the space between the germline ends is 21 bases. On this clonotype itself: This receptor's antigen is unknown. No qualities accompany the bases; no much larger clone lies one base away.

This TCR derives from a human donor in good health (CMV status not recorded). Some clones in this sample may be carry-over from other donors' samples. Sequencing was performed on cultured PBMCs, taken from culture after CMV antigen stimulation. The receptor chain draws on TRBV5-1 and TRBJ1-2; 5 matching bases give a weak D call of TRBD1. The bases are TGCGCCAGCAGCTTGATTCCGCTTTCAGGGAGCTGGGGCTACACCTTC. The encoded protein is CASSLIPLSGSWGYTF.